The clone carrying this T cell receptor beta chain has at least ten counts. These data come from a study of T-cell reconstitution after alpha-beta-depleted transplantation in children. This sample's TCRbeta library carried unique molecular identifier barcodes. TCRdb reprocessed the PCR reads via MiXCR and lists one record per CDR3 protein. The data contain hundreds of thousands of distinct CDR3 sequences, about 10% of them singletons. V lost 5 bases and J 0 bases, leaving 11 bases between the germline ends. The CDR3 totals 14 residues. The germline V gene encodes CDR1 SGHVS and CDR2 FQNEAQ. This receptor was taken from a child aged 2-15 years with inherited bone marrow failure, due to receive a stem cell transplant. The specimen comprised PBMCs, sampled before TCRalphabeta/CD19-depleted stem cell transplant. The chain joins TRBV7-8 to TRBJ2-7; D not resolved. The CDR3 region is CASSRYEHSYEQYF. The CDR3 bases are TGTGCCAGCAGCCGATACGAGCACTCCTACGAGCAGTACTTC. The full variable domain, in which reference TRBV7-8 and TRBJ2-7 provide the parts outside the CDR3, is GAGVSQSPRYKVAKRGQDVALRCDPISGHVSLFWYQQALGQGPEFLTYFQNEAQLDKSGLPSDRFFAERPEGSVSTLKIQRTQQEDSAVYLCASSRYEHSYEQYFGPGTRLTVT.